These 11 T cell receptor beta chains share one sample of origin, sequenced in a study of Graves' ophthalmopathy and Graves' hyperthyroidism. RNA transcripts yielded amplified TCR beta CDR3 regions. RT-PCR with HTBI primers came first, then second-round multiplex PCR. Each CDR3 protein gets one entry after TCRdb re-called the multiplex PCR reads with MiXCR. Of 500,000 to 800,000 distinct CDR3 sequences listed, 35% to 50% are singletons. Material: peripheral blood. The source is an adult man with Graves' ophthalmopathy.

About this clonotype: One base away lies a much larger clone, so this may be a sequencing read error. V is TRBV4-3 and J is TRBJ1-2; D is undetermined. The CDR3 length is 12 residues. V lost 8 bases and J lost 3, with 10 bases in between. Looked up from germline, CDR1 is LGHNA and CDR2 is YSLEER. CDR3 sequence reads: CASAGSDYGYTF. As DNA, the CDR3 is TGCGCCAGCGCGGGGTCTGACTATGGCTACACCTTC.

This clonotype was seen just once. A much larger clone differs by one base, so this may be a read error. V is TRBV10-3 and J is TRBJ1-5; weak D call: TRBD1 (6 bases). CDR1 and CDR2 (germline): ENHRY, SYGVKD. This CDR3 is 16 amino acids long. V was trimmed by 5 bases and J by 4 bases, leaving 18 bases between them. CDR3 bases: TGTGCCATCAGTACCATGCCCCCACAGGGAAATCAGCCCCAGCATTTT. Its protein product is CAISTMPPQGNQPQHF.

The chain carries TRBV29-1 and TRBJ1-2; TRBD1 is a possible D gene (5 bases). V lost 7 bases to trimming and J lost 8 bases, with 26 bases between them. From germline, CDR1 is SQVTM and CDR2 ANQGSEA. The CDR3 totals 15 residues. DNA for the CDR3: TGCAGCGCCGGACTATATACCGGGACGGGGACCGGCTACACCTTC. It is translated as CSAGLYTGTGTGYTF.

The CDR3 region is CSVYPGQPYGYTF. The CDR3 nucleotides read TGCAGCGTTTACCCGGGACAGCCCTATGGCTACACCTTC. V gene TRBV29-1 combines with J gene TRBJ1-2, with TRBD1 matching 7 bases. Germline V CDR1 and CDR2: SQVTM, ANQGSEA. There are 13 residues in the CDR3. Trimming removed 5 bases from V and 4 bases from J; junction bases left unmatched: 7.

Points on this clonotype: One end of the junction does not line up with germline, which may come from a read error. The chain carries TRBV10-3 and TRBJ2-7; 9 bases fit TRBD2. The germline gives CDR1 ENHRY, CDR2 SYGVKD. This CDR3 has 16 residues. The CDR3 nucleotides are TGTGCCAGCAGTGCGTCGATAGCGGGAGATCGAGGGGAGCAGTACTTC. Translating it yields CASSASIAGDRGEQYF.

This clonotype was seen ten or more times. The rearrangement uses TRBV4-2 and TRBJ2-6; D not certain. The CDR3 contains 15 residues. Germline V gene data show CDR1 as LGHNA and CDR2 as YNFKEQ. Trimming cost V 0 bases and J 3 bases, with 6 bases left between them. The CDR3 DNA sequence: TGTGCCAGCAGCCAAGATCCGGGTGGGGCCAACGTCCTGACTTTC. Translation: CASSQDPGGANVLTF.

The CDR3 DNA reads as TGTGCCAGAGGAACAGCCAACTTAGCCAAAAACATTCAGTACTTC. It codes for CARGTANLAKNIQYF. The chain uses TRBV2 and TRBJ2-4; D gene uncertain. Germline-derived CDR1 and CDR2 are SNHLY and FYNNEI. Trimming took off 9 bases at V and 0 bases at J, with 15 bases between the two ends. The CDR3 has 15 amino acids. The full variable domain, with the rest looked up from reference TRBV2 and TRBJ2-4, is EPEVTQTPSHQVTQMGQEVILRCVPISNHLYFYWYRQILGQKVEFLVSFYNNEISEKSEIFDDQFSVERPDGSNFTLKIRSTKLEDSAMYFCARGTANLAKNIQYFGAGTRLSVL.

The chain combines TRBV5-8 with TRBJ2-3; tentative D call: TRBD2 (5 bases). Germline V gives CDR1 SGHTS, CDR2 YDEGEE. With 2 bases removed from V and 1 base from J, the gap between germline ends came to 11 bases. This CDR3 is built from 15 residues. Here the CDR3 DNA reads TGTGCCAGCAGCTTCGGGGTAGTAGGCACAGATACGCAGTATTTT. It is translated as CASSFGVVGTDTQYF.

Concerning this clonotype: This may arise from a read error, as a much more abundant clone is one base away. The V gene is TRBV7-9, the J gene TRBJ1-4; 7 positions match TRBD1. Germline V gives CDR1 SEHNR, CDR2 FQNEAQ (reference sequence). There are 14 residues in the CDR3. After removal of 5 bases from V and 5 bases from J, the junction contained 5 bases not matched to a gene. CDR3 nucleotides: TGTGCCAGCAGCGCAGGGGGTGAGAATGAAAAACTGTTTTTT. Amino acid sequence: CASSAGGENEKLFF.

The rearrangement links TRBV12-3 or TRBV12-4 to TRBJ1-5, with 9 bases that match TRBD1. Germline trimming cut 6 bases from V and 5 bases from J; bases unmatched to any gene: 5. CDR3 length equals 14 residues. CDR3 residues: CASRGQGGDQPQHF. The CDR3 DNA is TGTGCCAGCAGGGGACAGGGTGGTGATCAGCCCCAGCATTTT.

This clonotype showed up many times. The chain couples TRBV12-3 or TRBV12-4 to TRBJ2-7, with 7 bases identical to TRBD2. CDR3 size: 14 residues. V trimming: 6 bases; J trimming: 5 bases; junction bases outside the gene matches: 10. Here the CDR3 DNA reads TGTGCCAGCAGCCTATCCCCTAGCGGCCACGAGCAGTACTTC. This codes for CASSLSPSGHEQYF.